The 10 T cell receptor beta chains below come from one sample, sequenced in a study of T-cell reconstitution after alpha-beta-depleted transplantation in children. Preparation of the TCRbeta library involved a method that used unique molecular identifiers. TCRdb used MiXCR to reprocess the PCR reads, holding one entry per CDR3 protein. The sample has 450,000 to 600,000 distinct CDR3 sequences, 18% seen once; the top ten hold 3.3%. Material: PBMCs from the stem cell graft donor, obtained from the stem cell graft. These receptors were taken from a human donor who donated a stem cell graft to a child with acute lymphoblastic leukemia.

The sample holds many counts of this clonotype. At one boundary the junction diverges from the germline segment, which might be a read error. The J gene is TRBJ2-7, the V gene TRBV7-9; D tentatively fits TRBD1 or TRBD2 (6 bases each). This CDR3 is 12 amino acids long. Germline CDR1 reads SEHNR; CDR2 reads FQNEAQ (reference sequence). The CDR3 is CASSLGGGEQYF. The CDR3 coding sequence is TGTGCCAGCAGTTTAGGAGGGGGCGAGCAGTACTTC. Full variable domain (remainder filled in from reference TRBV7-9 and TRBJ2-7): DTGVSQNPRHKITKRGQNVTFRCDPISEHNRLYWYRQTLGQGPEFLTYFQNEAQLEKSRLLSDRFSAERPKGSFSTLEIQRTEQGDSAMYLCASSLGGGEQYFGPGTRLTVT.

The chain has TRBV6-4 and TRBJ2-1; 10 nucleotides agree with TRBD2. CDR1 is MRHNA, CDR2 SNTAGT, per germline. Trimming cost V 2 bases and J 9 bases; bases outside gene matches: 16. The CDR3 extends over 18 amino acids. The CDR3 sequence: CASSDGVSGRSREVEQFF. Written as DNA, the CDR3 is TGTGCCAGCAGTGACGGGGTTAGCGGGAGGAGTAGAGAGGTTGAGCAGTTCTTC.

This clonotype was counted only a few times. The chain is built from TRBV7-3 and TRBJ1-5; D gene uncertain. With 5 bases removed from V and 4 bases from J, the gap between germline ends came to 18 bases. The CDR3 sequence is 16 residues long. Germline-derived CDR1 and CDR2 are SGHTA and FQGTGA. The CDR3 here is CASSPPDLDGNQPQHF. CDR3 nucleotides: TGTGCCAGCAGCCCGCCCGACCTTGACGGAAATCAGCCCCAGCATTTT.

In regard to this clonotype: Sequence at one end of the junction differs from germline and may be a read error. The rearrangement uses TRBV2 and TRBJ2-2; unclear D gene. Germline CDR1 is SNHLY and CDR2 is FYNNEI. This CDR3 has 14 amino acids. Written as DNA, the CDR3 is TGTGCCAGCAATGAAGCATACAGCACCGGGGAGCTGTTTTTT. Translating gives CASNEAYSTGELFF.

This chain links TRBV12-3 or TRBV12-4 with TRBJ1-1, with D possibly matching TRBD1 (6 bases). The germline V and J ends were trimmed by 5 bases and 3 bases, with 22 bases remaining between them. The CDR3 totals 17 residues. The CDR3 is CASSLIQGFLKDTEAFF. In DNA form, the CDR3 reads TGTGCCAGCAGTCTCATACAGGGTTTTCTGAAGGACACTGAAGCTTTCTTT.

The V call is TRBV11-2, the J call TRBJ2-2; no definite D call. The CDR3 runs to 12 residues. The V end was cut by 4 bases, the J end by 13 bases, with 13 bases between. CDR1 SGHAT and CDR2 FQNNGV come from the germline V gene. CDR3 DNA: TGTGCCAGCAGCTCCCCGGCCCACGGGCTGTTTTTT. Residues: CASSSPAHGLFF.

The chain carries TRBV27 and TRBJ1-2; no firm D call. With 6 bases removed from V and 2 bases from J, the gap between germline ends came to 10 bases. Germline V gives CDR1 MNHEY, CDR2 SMNVEV (reference sequence). The CDR3 covers 13 residues. This CDR3 is CASRAPGNYGYTF. The CDR3 region has the DNA TGTGCCAGCAGAGCCCCGGGAAACTATGGCTACACCTTC.

CDR3 protein: CASNGGSSYNEQFF. In DNA form, the CDR3 reads TGTGCCAGCAACGGGGGGAGCTCCTACAATGAGCAGTTCTTC. V gene TRBV7-9 combines with J gene TRBJ2-1, with 7 bases that match TRBD2. CDR3 length: 14 residues. CDR1 and CDR2 (germline): SEHNR, FQNEAQ (reference sequence). V lost 7 bases, J lost 0 bases, and 3 bases stayed unmatched.

This clonotype appeared once. The rearrangement links TRBV12-3 or TRBV12-4 to TRBJ2-5, with D unresolved. The CDR3 is 14 amino acids. V was pared by 3 bases and J by 5 bases, with 13 bases between. CDR3 region: CASSLVARLETQYF. CDR3 coding DNA: TGTGCCAGCAGTTTGGTTGCCAGACTTGAGACCCAGTACTTC.

This clonotype was observed at least ten times. The V call is TRBV7-9, the J call TRBJ2-7; 7 nucleotides line up with TRBD2. Per germline, CDR1 SEHNR and CDR2 FQNEAQ (reference sequence). J lost 6 bases, V lost 6 bases, and 5 bases had no gene match. This CDR3 has 12 amino acids. CDR3 residues: CASSLSGGEQYF. For the CDR3, the DNA is TGTGCCAGCAGTTTGTCGGGGGGCGAGCAGTACTTC.